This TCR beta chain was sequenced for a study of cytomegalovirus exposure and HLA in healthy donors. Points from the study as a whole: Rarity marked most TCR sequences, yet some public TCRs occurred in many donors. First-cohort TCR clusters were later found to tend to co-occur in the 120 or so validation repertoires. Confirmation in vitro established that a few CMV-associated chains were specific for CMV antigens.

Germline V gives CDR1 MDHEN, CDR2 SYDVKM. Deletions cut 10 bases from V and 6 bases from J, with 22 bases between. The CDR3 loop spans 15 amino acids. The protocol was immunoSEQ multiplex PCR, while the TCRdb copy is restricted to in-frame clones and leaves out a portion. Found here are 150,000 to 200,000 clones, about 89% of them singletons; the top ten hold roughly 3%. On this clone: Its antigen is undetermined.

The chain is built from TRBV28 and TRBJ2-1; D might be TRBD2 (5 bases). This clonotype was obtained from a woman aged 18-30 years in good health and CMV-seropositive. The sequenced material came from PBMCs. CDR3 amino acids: CATTLTRVSGNEQFF. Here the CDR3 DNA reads TGTGCCACCACCCTAACTCGGGTCAGCGGCAATGAGCAGTTCTTC.